The 3 T cell receptor beta chains presented below share a single source sample, sequenced in a study of T cells after yellow fever vaccination. One entry per CDR3 protein results from TCRdb running MiXCR on the 5' RACE reads. Of a few hundred thousand distinct CDR3 sequences in the sample, approximately 8% were seen once. The specimen comprised PBMCs, sampled about 41 days after the first yellow fever vaccination. The receptor set was obtained from a young man who received the YFV17D yellow fever vaccine.

This clonotype was seen more than once but under ten times. This rearrangement joins TRBV5-1 to TRBJ2-1; 10 positions match TRBD2. Looked up from germline, CDR1 is SGHRS and CDR2 is YFSETQ. The V segment lost 3 bases and the J segment 4 bases; nucleotides outside the gene matches: 7. The CDR3 consists of 16 residues. CDR3 DNA: TGCGCCAGCAGCTGGAGCGGGGGGGCTAAATACAATGAGCAGTTCTTC. Residues: CASSWSGGAKYNEQFF.

The chain combines TRBV5-4 with TRBJ1-2; TRBD1 aligns across 9 bases. With 6 bases clipped from V and 4 bases from J, the junction kept 10 bases outside the gene matches. Germline V gene lookup returns CDR1 SGHNT and CDR2 YYREEE (reference sequence). This CDR3 spans 15 amino acids. CDR3 amino acids: CASMHWTGAVYGYTF. DNA for the CDR3: TGTGCCAGCATGCACTGGACAGGGGCCGTCTATGGCTACACCTTC.

There are a few counts of this clonotype. The J gene is TRBJ1-2, the V gene TRBV6-4; possibly TRBD1 for D (5 bases). Germline V lookup: CDR1 MRHNA, CDR2 SNTAGT. The CDR3 loop spans 17 amino acids. Trimming pared 3 bases from V and 2 bases from J, leaving 19 bases between. CDR3 in DNA: TGTGCCAGCAGTGAGGTCCTAGGTGTAGGGGAAAACTATGGCTACACCTTC. Protein product: CASSEVLGVGENYGYTF.